This is a list of T cell receptor beta chains from one sample in a study of beta chain features in type 1 diabetes. The data were produced by immunoSEQ multiplex PCR, yet TCRdb's version contains in-frame clones alone and is incomplete. The sample comprises over 90,000 clones, 25% to 30% of which are singletons, and about 0.57% rests with the top ten. Sample: central memory CD4+ T cells from blood. The receptors were gathered from a woman between 18 and 29 years old with type 1 diabetes. The CDR3 runs from the conserved cysteine through the conserved F or W. A D gene is named only where the DNA matches it firmly. Expanded clones are given a class, and other clones once, few, many or no size at all.

size,D,V,J,DNA,CDR3
many,-,TRBV2,TRBJ2-1,TGTGCCAGTGACTCGAGAACCTACAATGAGCAGTTCTTC,CASDSRTYNEQFF
-,TRBD2,TRBV28,TRBJ2-7,TGTGCCAGCACCCTTAGCGGGAGAGGCGAGCAGTACTTC,CASTLSGRGEQYF
-,TRBD1,TRBV5-1,TRBJ1-4,TGCGCCAGCAGCATGTTCGGACAGGAAAATGAAAAACTGTTTTTT,CASSMFGQENEKLFF
-,TRBD2,TRBV7-3,TRBJ2-1,TGTGCCAGCAGCCCAAGTAGCGGGAGGGCAAAGGGAGAGCAGTTCTTC,CASSPSSGRAKGEQFF
-,-,TRBV19,TRBJ2-2,TGTGCCAGTAGTCTCTACAGGGCGGACACCGGGGAGCTGTTTTTT,CASSLYRADTGELFF
-,TRBD1,TRBV10-3,TRBJ1-4,TGTGCCATCAGTGACCGAAAAGCAGGGGGCTCTAATGAAAAACTGTTTTTT,CAISDRKAGGSNEKLFF
few,TRBD2,TRBV7-8,TRBJ2-1,TGTGCCAGCACCCGACTAGCGGTTATCAATGAGCAGTTCTTC,CASTRLAVINEQFF
-,-,TRBV2,TRBJ2-1,TGTGCCAGCAGTGAGAACCAGGGTTCCTACAATGAGCAGTTCTTC,CASSENQGSYNEQFF
few,-,TRBV28,TRBJ1-2,TGTGCCAGCAGTTCGGCGGTCTATGGCTACACCTTC,CASSSAVYGYTF
few,-,TRBV29-1,TRBJ1-1,TGCAGCGTTCCAGGGCCGGGTTCTGAAGCTTTCTTT,CSVPGPGSEAFF
-,TRBD1,TRBV28,TRBJ1-5,TGTGCCAGCACCAGGGGGCGTCGGCTTTTAAAAGATCAGCCCCAGCATTTT,CASTRGRRLLKDQPQHF
few,-,TRBV5-4,TRBJ2-3,TGTGCCAGCAGCTTGTATGTCTCGGGCACAGATACGCAGTATTTT,CASSLYVSGTDTQYF
-,-,TRBV6-5,TRBJ1-3,TGTGCCAGCAGTTTGATTCCGTCGGGGGCTGGAAACACCATATATTTT,CASSLIPSGAGNTIYF
-,TRBD2,TRBV11-3,TRBJ2-1,TGTGCCAGCAGCTCCCCCGGCGGGAGGGCGTTCTTC,CASSSPGGRAFF
few,-,TRBV27,TRBJ1-2,TGTGCCAGCAGTTCCCCGGGGGAGGTGGGTGGCTACACCTTC,CASSSPGEVGGYTF
-,-,TRBV7-9,TRBJ1-3,TGTGCCAGCAGCTTAGCCAACTCTGGAAACACCATATATTTT,CASSLANSGNTIYF
-,-,TRBV19,TRBJ1-5,TGTGCCAGTAGTAGAGGGAGAGGAGGCAATCAGCCCCAGCATTTT,CASSRGRGGNQPQHF
-,TRBD2,TRBV28,TRBJ2-2,TGTGCCAGCAGTTTGCCCGGGAGGGCCGGGGAGCTGTTTTTT,CASSLPGRAGELFF
-,-,TRBV5-3,TRBJ2-5,TGTGCCAGAACGGGTAGAGGAGAGACCCAGTACTTC,CARTGRGETQYF
few,-,TRBV2,TRBJ1-2,TGTGCCAGCACCGCCGGTAAGAACCGAGGTTGGACCTTC,CASTAGKNRGWTF
-,TRBD1,TRBV5-1,TRBJ2-3,TGCGCCAGCAGCCCGGACAGGGGGAGCGATACGCAGTATTTT,CASSPDRGSDTQYF
medium-sized,-,TRBV4-1,TRBJ2-7,TGCGCCAGCAGCCAAGTCCCCAACCTTGGCAGGAGGAGCTCCTACGAGCAGTACTTC,CASSQVPNLGRRSSYEQYF
few,-,TRBV7-2,TRBJ2-2,TGTGCCAGCAGCTTACCCCCCTCGGGGAACGGGGAGCTGTTTTTT,CASSLPPSGNGELFF
few,TRBD1,TRBV11-2,TRBJ2-5,TGTGCCAGCAGGCCGGGACAGGGGGCGACCCTAAAAGAGACCCAGTACTTC,CASRPGQGATLKETQYF
few,-,TRBV7-2,TRBJ2-4,TGTGCCAGCAGCTTAGCGTCGGCTACTAGTTCGTCCAAAAACATTCAGTACTTC,CASSLASATSSSKNIQYF
-,TRBD2,TRBV18,TRBJ2-1,TGTGCCAGCTCACCACGAGCGGGAGCCGGAGATGAGCAGTTCTTC,CASSPRAGAGDEQFF
few,-,TRBV11-3,TRBJ2-2,TGTGCCAGCGGGGAAGGGGGTCCGGTCGGGGAGCTGTTTTTT,CASGEGGPVGELFF
-,-,TRBV7-9,TRBJ2-5,TGTGCCAGCAGCAACGTAGCAGAGACCCAGTACTTC,CASSNVAETQYF
few,-,TRBV19,TRBJ2-5,TGTGCCAGTAGTATGGGCCGCTTTCCTCGGTACCAAGAGACCCAGTACTTC,CASSMGRFPRYQETQYF
-,-,TRBV10-3,TRBJ1-2,TGTGCCATCAGTCCCGGGGACTATGGCTACACCTTC,CAISPGDYGYTF
few,-,TRBV29-1,TRBJ2-3,TGCAGCGTTGTCGGACAGTACACAGATACGCAGTATTTT,CSVVGQYTDTQYF
-,-,TRBV28,TRBJ2-1,TGTGCCAGCAGCTTCCCCTACAGGGTGCTAGGGAATGAGCAGTTCTTC,CASSFPYRVLGNEQFF
few,TRBD2,TRBV2,TRBJ2-1,TGTGCCAGCAGTCAAAGCGGGAGGAGGGACAATGAGCAGTTCTTC,CASSQSGRRDNEQFF
-,TRBD2,TRBV5-1,TRBJ2-5,TGCGCCAGCAGCTTTACTAGCGGGAACCAAGAGACCCAGTACTTC,CASSFTSGNQETQYF
-,-,TRBV2,TRBJ2-2,TGTGCCAGCAGTGTACTGGGGCTGAACACCGGGGAGCTGTTTTTT,CASSVLGLNTGELFF
-,-,TRBV27,TRBJ1-1,TGTGCCAGCAGCCCCATGCAGGGAGGGTTATCTGAAGCTTTCTTT,CASSPMQGGLSEAFF
-,TRBD2,TRBV5-4,TRBJ2-7,TGTGCCAGCAGCGTGACTAGCGGGAGACTTCTTCCCGAGCAGTACTTC,CASSVTSGRLLPEQYF
-,-,TRBV4-3,TRBJ2-2,TGCGCCAGCAGCCAACAGGTTTCCACCGGGGAGCTGTTTTTT,CASSQQVSTGELFF
-,TRBD1,TRBV19,TRBJ1-5,TGTGCCAGTAGTATTCAGGGGGCTGGCAATCAGCCCCAGCATTTT,CASSIQGAGNQPQHF
-,-,TRBV2,TRBJ1-5,TGTGCCAGCAGTGGAGGGTTTCAGCCCCAGCATTTT,CASSGGFQPQHF
few,TRBD2,TRBV5-1,TRBJ2-3,TGCGCCAGCAGCACGGGACTAGCGGACACAGATACGCAGTATTTT,CASSTGLADTDTQYF